The present T cell receptor (beta chain) was sequenced within a study of cytomegalovirus exposure and HLA in healthy donors. Broader study findings: The study recorded 164 TCR beta chains that were cytomegalovirus-associated. High sensitivity and specificity were reportedly achieved when the classifier diagnosed cytomegalovirus status.

The V end lost 1 base, the J end lost 4 bases, and 9 bases lay between the germline ends. The CDR3 length is 15 residues. Germline V gives CDR1 SGHNT, CDR2 YYREEE (reference sequence). On this clone: The antigen is undetermined.

The approximately 120-subject validation cohort, separate from the roughly 700-subject first cohort, included the donors. Sequencing used immunoSEQ multiplex PCR; TCRdb keeps in-frame clones, though not all of them. In the table there are over 150,000 clones, around 88% of which are singletons. The chain carries TRBV5-4 and TRBJ2-6; D gene unclear. The source material was PBMCs. The TCR sequence derives from a man aged 18-30 years in good health and CMV-seropositive. The CDR3 sequence: CASSLSGSGANVLTF. The CDR3 DNA sequence: TGTGCCAGCAGCTTGTCAGGCTCAGGGGCCAACGTCCTGACTTTC. Full variable domain (remainder filled in from reference TRBV5-4 and TRBJ2-6): ETGVTQSPTHLIKTRGQQVTLRCSSQSGHNTVSWYQQALGQGPQFIFQYYREEENGRGNFPPRFSGLQFPNYSSELNVNALELDDSALYLCASSLSGSGANVLTFGAGSRLTVL.